A selection of T cell receptor beta chains follows, all from one sample in a study of T cells in Graves' hyperthyroidism and ophthalmopathy. MiXCR was run by TCRdb on the multiplex PCR reads, yielding one entry per CDR3 protein. The table has about 590,000 distinct CDR3 sequences, 15% to 19% seen once; the top ten hold roughly 7.3%. The source material was blood. These receptors all come from a woman aged 30 to 39 with Graves' hyperthyroidism. Each CDR3 is given with its conserved first and last residue. D genes are given only for firm matches. The size entry is marked missing in some rows and otherwise reads once, few, many or a size class.

-	TRBJ1-1	TRBV19	few	TGTGCCAGTAGAAGGTCAAACACTGAAGCTTTCTTT	CASRRSNTEAFF
TRBD1	TRBJ1-5	TRBV2	many	TGTGCCAGCAGTGGGACAGGGTATAGCAATCAGCCCCAGCATTTT	CASSGTGYSNQPQHF
-	TRBJ2-7	TRBV19	many	TGTGCCAGTAGCCCTATCGGTAGGGTGAGACAACATAACTACGAGCAGTACTTC	CASSPIGRVRQHNYEQYF
TRBD2	TRBJ2-7	TRBV9	-	TGTGCCGGACCCCTCACCTACCATGGACTAGCGGGAGGTAACGAGCAGTACTTC	CAGPLTYHGLAGGNEQYF
TRBD2	TRBJ2-1	TRBV9	many	TGTGCCAGCAGCGTAGCCTGGACTAGCGGGAGTGGAAACAATGAGCAGTTCTTC	CASSVAWTSGSGNNEQFF
-	TRBJ2-3	TRBV30	many	TGTGCCTGGAGTTCACAGCGAGAGGGTACGCAGTATTTT	CAWSSQREGTQYF
TRBD2	TRBJ2-1	TRBV20-1	many	TGCAGTGCTGGGACTAGCGGTCTCTCCTACAATGAGCAGTTCTTC	CSAGTSGLSYNEQFF
-	TRBJ1-4	TRBV3-1	many	TGTGCCAGCACACGAACCGGGACACCTAATGAAAAACTGTTTTTT	CASTRTGTPNEKLFF
TRBD2	TRBJ2-1	TRBV12-3/TRBV12-4	many	TGTGCCAGCAGTGGACTAGCGGGACCCCACAATGAGCAGTTCTTC	CASSGLAGPHNEQFF
TRBD1	TRBJ1-3	TRBV6-1	many	TGTGCCACCAAGACAGGGGTCTACTCTGGAAACACCATATATTTT	CATKTGVYSGNTIYF
TRBD2	TRBJ2-7	TRBV3-1	-	TGTGCCAGCAGCCAAGTCGTTGGCGGGAGACGCGAGCAGTACTTC	CASSQVVGGRREQYF
-	TRBJ1-6	TRBV27	-	TGTGCCAGCAGTTTAGTTCCACTCAATAATTCACCCCTCCACTTT	CASSLVPLNNSPLHF